The 8 T cell receptor beta chains below come from one sample, sequenced in a study of post-analysis software for immune sequencing data (dated by TCRdb to between 2014 and 2016). Study-level results and caveats: Significantly higher frequencies in patients than in controls were found for a few TRBV segments, including TRBV5-6, TRBV5-1 and TRBV20-1.

Their cognate antigens are unknown. The library was made by PCR. Instrument used: Illumina HiSeq 2500. Unique molecular identifiers were incorporated into TCR beta cDNA libraries to reduce PCR and sequencing biases. The public reads were quality trimmed at Q25 with fastp and then assembled into clones with MiXCR by TCRdb, keeping productive beta chains. Duplicate CDR3 protein sequences are folded into a single record with the most common DNA and genes. The sample has roughly 200,000 distinct CDR3 sequences on record, around 30% of them singletons. The ten largest clonotypes hold 3% to 3.5% of the sample. The sample comprised blood. Receptors originate from a girl aged 2-17 years with multiple sclerosis.

CDR3 loop: CDVASGDTQYF. DNA of the CDR3: TGTGACGTCGCCTCAGGGGATACGCAGTATTTT. V is TRBV6-1 and J is TRBJ2-3; possibly TRBD1 for D (5 bases). Germline CDR1 MNHNS, CDR2 SASEGT. The CDR3 runs to 11 residues.

This clonotype occurred many times. V gene TRBV20-1 combines with J gene TRBJ2-7, with D uncertain. With 3 bases removed from V and 4 bases from J, the gap between germline ends came to 13 bases. The germline V gene has CDR1 DFQATT and CDR2 SNEGSKA (reference sequence). The CDR3 is made up of 13 amino acids. The CDR3 DNA reads TGCAGTGCTAGCAACCCGCTTCCTTACGAGCAGTACTTC. It encodes CSASNPLPYEQYF.

This clonotype was seen repeatedly, ten times or more. The rearrangement uses TRBV7-2 and TRBJ2-5, with D unclear. The CDR3 is 12 residues long. Trimming shortened V by 0 bases and J by 5 bases, and 4 bases separated the two germline ends. Germline V gene data show CDR1 as SGHTA and CDR2 as FQGNSA. CDR3 nucleotides: TGTGCCAGCAGCTTAGCCCCGGAGACCCAGTACTTC. Translating gives CASSLAPETQYF.

This clonotype was seen a few times. V is TRBV11-2 and J is TRBJ1-4; 10 bases line up with TRBD1. The CDR3 is 16 residues long. From germline, CDR1 is SGHAT and CDR2 FQNNGV. The V segment lost 5 bases and the J segment 7 bases; nucleotides outside the gene matches: 10. Here the CDR3 reads CASSPFPGTGAEKLFF. The CDR3 nucleotides read TGTGCCAGCAGCCCCTTCCCCGGGACAGGGGCTGAAAAACTGTTTTTT.

As concerns this clonotype: A read error is possible here, since a much larger clone lies one base away. The chain has TRBV30 and TRBJ1-2; tentative D call: TRBD1 (6 bases). Germline V lookup: CDR1 GTSNPN, CDR2 SVGIG (reference sequence). The CDR3 has 14 residues. CDR3 DNA sequence: TGTGCCTGGAGTGTACAGGGTCTTTTCAGTGGCTACGCCTTC. Its translation: CAWSVQGLFSGYAF.

This clonotype was counted ten times or more. V usage is TRBV29-1 and J usage is TRBJ2-7, with D possibly TRBD2 on 5 matching bases. CDR1 is SQVTM and CDR2 is ANQGSEA in the germline V gene. Trimming stripped 7 bases from V and 3 bases from J, with 13 bases between. This CDR3 is built from 12 residues. The CDR3 protein is CSAVRGSYEQYF. The CDR3 DNA reads TGCAGCGCTGTACGAGGGAGCTACGAGCAGTACTTC.

This clonotype was observed a few times. This chain joins TRBV28 and TRBJ2-3, with no clear D. The CDR3 consists of 14 residues. Germline CDR1 reads MDHEN; CDR2 reads SYDVKM. V was trimmed by 8 bases and J by 0 bases, leaving 12 bases between them. CDR3 region: CASGVTSSTDTQYF. The CDR3 bases are TGTGCCAGCGGTGTCACCTCTAGCACAGATACGCAGTATTTT.

The table lists this clonotype with a few counts. The chain recombines TRBV20-1 with TRBJ2-1; 9 bases match TRBD2. Germline V gene data show CDR1 as DFQATT and CDR2 as SNEGSKA (reference sequence). This CDR3 has 14 amino acids. V lost 2 bases to trimming and J lost 3 bases; unmatched junction nucleotides: 2. The DNA of the CDR3 is TGCAGTGCTAGACGACTAGCGGACTACAATGAGCAGTTCTTC. Amino acid sequence: CSARRLADYNEQFF.